This T cell receptor beta chain comes out of a study of T cells in Graves' hyperthyroidism and ophthalmopathy (dated by TCRdb to between 2019 and 2020). For the study in its entirety: Peripheral blood samples were taken at the time of initial diagnosis, prior to any treatment. TCR V-J signatures able to tell the groups apart were searched for in a discovery cohort of some 100 patients, of whom 43 had Graves' ophthalmopathy and about 55 had stable Graves' hyperthyroidism. Prospective prediction of ophthalmopathy was tested in an independent validation cohort consisting of some 20 hyperthyroidism patients and 17 patients who later progressed to ophthalmopathy. The roughly 100 discovery patients were divided at random into training and test sets in a 7:3 ratio. Thyroid tissue and blood T-cell repertoires from about six Graves' hyperthyroidism patients were also compared in the study. After blood sampling, hyperthyroidism patients were treated with methimazole at a starting dose of 30 mg daily, and ophthalmopathy patients were treated with high-dose intravenous methylprednisolone. According to the paper, TCR Vbeta CDR3 sequencing was carried out on 135 peripheral blood samples, which came from fewer than 50 ophthalmopathy, roughly 75 hyperthyroidism and roughly 17 progressor patients. What the work shows at the level of the full study, not this receptor alone: During validation, the model predicted progression to ophthalmopathy a median of roughly 7.1 months ahead of onset, with around 71% sensitivity and 72.22% specificity. Most expanded thyroid clonotypes (frequency above 0.001) were also found in blood, which suggests that blood repertoires may mirror thyroid immune responses. No statistical method was used to set the sample size in advance, and investigators knew the group allocation. In cross-validation, a model built on a 13 V-J signature told ophthalmopathy apart from stable hyperthyroidism with 85% to 90% sensitivity and about 81% specificity, and in testing the same model reached 80%/75%.

This clonotype was observed many times. Its antigen is unknown. Per-nucleotide qualities are absent, and no much larger clonotype sits a single base away. Stable Graves' hyperthyroidism was defined as the absence of progression to ophthalmopathy over 18 months of follow-up. Hyperthyroidism patients were newly diagnosed, had a disease duration of under 2 months, and were aged 18 to 65 years. Exclusion was applied to patients with uncontrolled infections, other autoimmune diseases, pregnancy or lactation. Clinical symptoms, serum thyroxine and TRAb, thyroid ultrasound, and orbital computed tomography formed the basis for the diagnoses. PBMCs were separated from 10 ml of fresh peripheral blood using Ficoll-Paque density gradient centrifugation. Trizol reagent was used to extract total RNA, and RNA quality was then checked on an Agilent 2100 Bioanalyzer. The CDR3 contains 17 residues, cysteine and phenylalanine counted. The entry retains the CDR3 DNA only, 51 bases that are in frame from base 1. V and J are truncated by 5 bases and 2 bases respectively, leaving an intervening sequence of 19 bases.

The TCR beta CDR3 regions were amplified from RNA transcripts. The TCR CDR3 was subjected to a first round of RT-PCR using the HTBI primer set and the Qiagen OneStep RT-PCR kit. The libraries were constructed in a second round of multiplex PCR and then size-selected and purified. Libraries were sequenced paired-end with 100 bp reads on an Illumina HiSeq2000. In the original analysis: Raw data were processed with SOAPnuke, discarding reads with adapters, uncalled bases, mean Phred below 15, or no exact constant-primer or identifier match. High-quality paired reads were merged using COPE v1.2.5, and each unique nucleotide sequence was defined as a clonotype. MiTCR v1.1 was used to align clonotypes to the IMGT TRBV, TRBD and TRBJ reference segments. Only V-J combinations with frequency above 0.0001, covering 99% to 99.2% of repertoires, were analysed. A TCS score was defined as the ratio between F50 (clonal expansion) and ExV (chaos), using BLOSUM62-based TCRdist between CDR3 peptides within each V-J. Welch's t-statistics and random forest reduced approximately 520 V-J features to roughly 13, which were used in a naive Bayes classifier (R e1071). TCRdb itself trimmed the public reads at Q25 with fastp, ran MiXCR and retained productive beta chains. Rows with one shared CDR3 protein collapse into an entry with the most common genes and DNA. TCRdb, not the original authors, processed these V and J calls. The sample table records around 600,000 distinct CDR3 sequences; 15% to 17% of these occur just once. The top ten constitute about 7% of the sample.

The chain couples TRBV12-3 or TRBV12-4 to TRBJ2-1; TRBD2 is a possible D gene, resting on 6 matching bases. This TCR derives from a woman aged 25 to 39 with Graves' hyperthyroidism. The specimen sequenced was blood. CDR3 sequence: CASSPPILARPYNEQFF. The nucleotide sequence is TGTGCCAGCAGTCCCCCGATCCTAGCGAGACCCTACAATGAGCAGTTCTTC.